What follows are 21 T cell receptor beta chains derived from one specimen sequenced in a study of vaccination effects on CD4 cells after COVID-19. These receptors' antigens are unknown. Clones were read by immunoSEQ multiplex PCR, and TCRdb kept only the in-frame ones, dropping some. The sample comprises 50,000 to 70,000 clones, 55% to 75% of which are singletons, and roughly 25% rests with the top ten. Culture lasted 10 days before CD4+ T cell isolation. The sequenced sample was CD4+ T cells from PBMCs cultured without peptide, obtained before COVID-19 vaccination. Every receptor here comes from a human donor who had a prior SARS-CoV-2 infection.

J is TRBJ2-1 and V is TRBV9; the D gene is possibly TRBD2 (6 bases). Between the trimmed V and J ends, which lost 3 bases and 5 bases, there was a span of 9 bases. CDR3 size: 13 residues. Germline CDR1 reads SGDLS; CDR2 reads YYNGEE. CDR3 sequence reads: CASSGGTHNEQFF. For the CDR3, the DNA is TGTGCCAGCAGCGGCGGGACCCACAATGAGCAGTTCTTC.

The chain couples TRBV7-6 to TRBJ2-7; 7 bases are shared with TRBD1. Trimming took 0 bases from V and 1 from J; bases not matched to a gene: 9. This CDR3 has 17 residues. CDR1 and CDR2 (germline): SGHVS, FNYEAQ. The CDR3 protein is CASSLAPTGYRSYEQYF. CDR3 sequence (DNA): TGTGCCAGCAGCTTAGCCCCGACAGGGTATAGGTCCTACGAGCAGTACTTC.

V is TRBV2 and J is TRBJ1-6; TRBD1 is a possible D gene (5 bases). The CDR3 runs to 13 residues. V lost 4 bases and J lost 9, with 10 bases in between. Looked up from germline, CDR1 is SNHLY and CDR2 is FYNNEI. CDR3 protein: CASSGGVGSPLHF. For the CDR3, the DNA is TGTGCCAGCAGTGGGGGGGTCGGTTCACCCCTCCACTTT.

The chain links TRBV25-1 to TRBJ2-1; D not resolved. This CDR3 contains 15 residues. The V end was cut by 8 bases, the J end by 5 bases, with 19 bases between. Germline CDR1 is MGHDK and CDR2 is SYGVNS. CDR3 region: CASEEVTGPDNEQFF. CDR3 DNA sequence: TGTGCCAGCGAAGAGGTGACGGGCCCCGACAATGAGCAGTTCTTC. Variable domain in full (rest from reference TRBV25-1 and TRBJ2-1): EADIYQTPRYLVIGTGKKITLECSQTMGHDKMYWYQQDPGMELHLIHYSYGVNSTEKGDLSSESTVSRIRTEHFPLTLESARPSHTSQYLCASEEVTGPDNEQFFGPGTRLTVL.

This sequence joins TRBV6-1 and TRBJ1-5; D unclear. Per germline, CDR1 MNHNS and CDR2 SASEGT. V shed 0 bases and J shed 0 bases, with 15 bases lying between them. This CDR3 has 18 residues. The CDR3 DNA follows: TGTGCCAGCAGTGAAGCGAGGAGAGGCTCCTATAGCAATCAGCCCCAGCATTTT. This gives the protein CASSEARRGSYSNQPQHF.

The V gene is TRBV9, the J gene TRBJ2-2; 10 bases are a match to TRBD2. The CDR3 is 16 amino acids. CDR1 and CDR2 from the germline V gene are SGDLS and YYNGEE. J was trimmed by 7 bases and V by 0 bases; bases with no gene match: 6. Written as DNA, the CDR3 is TGTGCCAGCAGCGTAGGGGCTAGCGGGAGTGTCGGGGAGCTGTTTTTT. Translation gives CASSVGASGSVGELFF.

This clone has only one observation. This chain connects TRBV5-1 to TRBJ2-7; D perhaps matches TRBD2 (5 bases). The germline gives CDR1 SGHRS, CDR2 YFSETQ. The CDR3 is 14 amino acids. Trimming left V 0 bases short and J 4 bases short, with 11 bases between. The CDR3 DNA sequence: TGCGCCAGCAGCTTGGTGCCGGGAAATTACGAGCAGTACTTC. This codes for CASSLVPGNYEQYF.

The sample holds a few counts of this clone. The chain uses TRBV3-1 (or the pseudogene TRBV3-2) and TRBJ1-2, with unresolved D. Germline V gene lookup returns CDR1 LGHDT and CDR2 YNNKEL (reference sequence). The ends were cut back, 1 base at V and 7 bases at J, with 10 bases in the middle. CDR3 length: 13 residues. CDR3 amino acids: CASSQVGDSGYTF. CDR3 nucleotide sequence: TGTGCCAGCAGCCAAGTTGGGGATTCTGGCTACACCTTC.

This chain links TRBV21-1 with TRBJ1-5. TRBV21-1 is designated a pseudogene. This CDR3 is built from 14 residues. This chain's CDR3 is CASSKTSKNQPQHF. The CDR3, as DNA: TGTGCCAGCAGCAAAACCTCTAAAAATCAGCCCCAGCATTTT.

The chain links TRBV3-1 (or the pseudogene TRBV3-2) to TRBJ1-2; 8 nucleotides agree with TRBD1. The V segment lost 0 bases and the J segment 7 bases; nucleotides outside the gene matches: 7. This CDR3 is 15 amino acids long. CDR1 is LGHDT, CDR2 YNNKEL, per germline (reference sequence). CDR3 loop: CASSQDPGGAGGYTF. The CDR3 nucleotides read TGTGCCAGCAGCCAAGATCCAGGGGGCGCGGGTGGCTACACCTTC.

This clone was seen a single time. CDR3: CAVSRDRGDEQFF. CDR3 nucleotide sequence: TGTGCCGTCAGCAGAGACAGGGGCGATGAGCAGTTCTTC. The V gene is TRBV2, the J gene TRBJ2-1; 8 bases are shared with TRBD1. V lost 11 bases to trimming and J lost 8 bases; unmatched junction nucleotides: 11. The CDR3 loop spans 13 amino acids. CDR1 and CDR2 (germline): SNHLY, FYNNEI.

The chain combines TRBV18 with TRBJ1-1; D remains ambiguous. This CDR3 contains 13 residues. Trimming cost V 4 bases and J 0 bases, with 6 bases left between them. CDR1 KGHSH and CDR2 LQKENI come from the germline V gene. The CDR3 region has the DNA TGTGCCAGCTCACGGGTCGTGAACACTGAAGCTTTCTTT. Translation gives CASSRVVNTEAFF.

In this sample, this clone turned up a few times. The V and J genes are TRBV5-5 and TRBJ1-6, with D hard to call. V was clipped by 0 bases and J by 8 bases, with 6 bases between them. The CDR3 totals 13 residues. Germline CDR1 SGHKS, CDR2 YYEKEE (reference sequence). CDR3 sequence reads: CASSLERDSPLHF. For the CDR3, the DNA is TGTGCCAGCAGCTTGGAGAGGGATTCACCCCTCCACTTT.

The chain joins TRBV5-3 to TRBJ2-3, with 7 bases identical to TRBD2. TRBV5-3 is designated an ORF whose function remains uncertain. The junction had 11 bases not matched to a gene; V was cut back by 7 bases and J by 0 bases. This CDR3 spans 16 amino acids. Here the CDR3 DNA reads TGTGCCAGATACCCTAGGACTAGGGGTAGCACAGATACGCAGTATTTT. As protein: CARYPRTRGSTDTQYF.

The CDR3 loop reads CASSYSRGQETQYF. CDR3 DNA sequence: TGTGCCAGCAGTTATAGTAGGGGCCAAGAGACCCAGTACTTC. The rearrangement uses TRBV6-6 and TRBJ2-5, with D possibly matching TRBD1 (5 bases). Germline V gives CDR1 MNHNY, CDR2 SVGAGI (reference sequence). The CDR3 has 14 residues. Trimming cost V 3 bases and J 1 base, with 9 bases left between them.

The chain carries TRBV29-1 and TRBJ1-2; D might be TRBD1 (6 bases). Looked up from germline, CDR1 is SQVTM and CDR2 is ANQGSEA. Trimming took off 5 bases at V and 6 bases at J, with 16 bases between the two ends. The CDR3 is made up of 13 amino acids. The CDR3 nucleotides read TGCAGCGTTTATCGACAGGACGAGAATGGCTACACCTTC. Residues: CSVYRQDENGYTF.

The chain carries TRBV10-3 and TRBJ2-1, with D perhaps TRBD2 (6 bases). V lost 6 bases, J lost 0 bases, and 12 bases lay in between. Germline loops: CDR1 ENHRY, CDR2 SYGVKD. The CDR3 loop spans 15 amino acids. The CDR3 region is CAIRPDGSSYNEQFF. CDR3 in DNA: TGTGCCATCAGGCCAGACGGGAGCTCCTACAATGAGCAGTTCTTC.

The CDR3 spells CASSYSIQPQHF. The CDR3 DNA is TGTGCCAGCAGTTACTCGATTCAGCCCCAGCATTTT. The chain employs TRBV6-2 or TRBV6-3 and TRBJ1-5, with unresolved D. This CDR3 comprises 12 residues. The germline gives CDR1 MNHEY, CDR2 SVGEGT. V lost 0 bases, J lost 6 bases, and 3 bases lay in between.

This clone has more than one count but fewer than ten. The rearrangement uses TRBV6-1 and TRBJ1-1, with unresolved D. This CDR3 region has 13 residues. The germline CDR1 and CDR2 sequences are MNHNS and SASEGT. V lost 8 bases to trimming and J lost 1 base, with 11 bases between them. This CDR3 is CASHRNSNTEAFF. In nucleotides, the CDR3 is TGTGCCAGCCACCGGAACTCGAACACTGAAGCTTTCTTT.

This clone was seen more than once but under ten times. V and J are TRBV7-8 and TRBJ2-6; maybe TRBD1 (5 bases). Trimming took 2 bases from V and 2 from J, leaving 10 bases between them. The CDR3 is 16 residues long. Germline CDR1 SGHVS, CDR2 FQNEAQ. CDR3 sequence (DNA): TGTGCCAGCAGCTTAACAGGTGGGGCTGGGGCCAACGTCCTGACTTTC. Amino acid sequence: CASSLTGGAGANVLTF.

J is TRBJ2-5 and V is TRBV5-1; TRBD1 matches 9 bases. The CDR3 extends over 16 amino acids. Germline values: CDR1 SGHRS, CDR2 YFSETQ. V lost 4 bases to trimming and J lost 1 base; unmatched junction nucleotides: 8. CDR3 region: CASSDPGQGLQETQYF. CDR3 DNA sequence: TGCGCCAGCAGCGATCCGGGACAGGGCCTCCAAGAGACCCAGTACTTC.